Below are 18 T cell receptor beta chains sequenced from a single sample in a study of blood T cell repertoires in COVID-19. TCRdb's copy holds only in-frame clones and misses some; the assay was immunoSEQ multiplex PCR. The data hold roughly 240,000 clones, with just under 85% observed a single time. Sequencing used peripheral blood. These receptor sequences come from a woman of 80 years or more with acute or convalescent COVID-19.

J is TRBJ2-1 and V is TRBV7-3; a weak D match, TRBD2 (6 bases). V was trimmed by 6 bases and J by 5 bases, leaving 14 bases between them. Germline values: CDR1 SGHTA, CDR2 FQGTGA. The CDR3 sequence is 14 residues long. The CDR3 DNA is TGTGCCAGCAGGGAAGGACTATGGGACAATGAGCAGTTCTTC. Protein: CASREGLWDNEQFF.

The genes are TRBV19 and TRBJ1-2, with TRBD1 identical over 9 bases. After removal of 9 bases from V and 8 bases from J, the junction contained 10 bases not matched to a gene. Germline V gene data show CDR1 as LNHDA and CDR2 as SQIVND (reference sequence). CDR3 length: 13 amino acids. CDR3 coding DNA: TGTGCCAGCAATGACAGGGGGGTTAACGGCTACACCTTC. Translation: CASNDRGVNGYTF. Full variable domain (remainder filled in from reference TRBV19 and TRBJ1-2): DGGITQSPKYLFRKEGQNVTLSCEQNLNHDAMYWYRQDPGQGLRLIYYSQIVNDFQKGDIAEGYSVSREKKESFPLTVTSAQKNPTAFYLCASNDRGVNGYTFGSGTRLTVV.

V and J are TRBV27 and TRBJ1-4, with TRBD1 matching 9 bases. CDR3 length: 16 residues. V lost 8 bases, J lost 7 bases, and 14 bases stayed unmatched. CDR1 and CDR2 from the germline V gene are MNHEY and SMNVEV (reference sequence). Written as DNA, the CDR3 is TGTGCCAGCGCCCCAAGAGGGGGGACAGGGTTTGAAAAACTGTTTTTT. It is translated as CASAPRGGTGFEKLFF.

V and J are TRBV3-1 (or the pseudogene TRBV3-2) and TRBJ2-2; 7 nucleotides align to TRBD1. V was pared by 1 base and J by 2 bases, with 10 bases of the junction left unmatched. This CDR3 region has 18 residues. Per germline, CDR1 LGHDT and CDR2 YNNKEL (reference sequence). The CDR3 here is CASSQGFDWDRNTGELFF. The DNA for the CDR3 is TGTGCCAGCAGCCAAGGTTTCGACTGGGACAGAAACACCGGGGAGCTGTTTTTT.

V and J are TRBV28 and TRBJ2-7; TRBD2 might be the D (6 bases). The V and J ends lost 11 bases and 6 bases respectively, with 17 bases between them. Per germline, CDR1 MDHEN and CDR2 SYDVKM. The CDR3 sequence is 12 residues long. This chain's CDR3 is CASRDFPGEQYF. CDR3 nucleotide sequence: TGTGCCTCCCGGGACTTTCCCGGCGAGCAGTACTTC.

This clone was picked up a small number of times. The chain is built from TRBV5-6 and TRBJ2-7, with no clear D. Germline loops: CDR1 SGHDT, CDR2 YYEEEE. Trimming removed 4 bases at V and 7 bases at J, with 12 bases between. The CDR3 spans 12 residues. CDR3 bases: TGTGCCAGCAGCATTTACCGAGGAGAGCAGTACTTC. It yields the protein CASSIYRGEQYF.

The chain combines TRBV7-2 with TRBJ2-5; 10 bases are shared with TRBD1. The germline gives CDR1 SGHTA, CDR2 FQGNSA. This CDR3 region has 16 residues. V lost 5 bases and J lost 2; bases outside the gene matches: 8. The DNA of the CDR3 is TGTGCCAGCAGCCGGAACCGGGACAGGGGACAAGAGACCCAGTACTTC. Translating gives CASSRNRDRGQETQYF.

The V and J genes are TRBV18 and TRBJ1-5, with 9 nucleotides matching TRBD1. The trim removed 3 bases at V and 4 bases at J, leaving 4 bases unmatched. Germline values: CDR1 KGHSH, CDR2 LQKENI. CDR3 length: 15 amino acids. CDR3 nucleotide sequence: TGTGCCAGCTCACCCTTAGGGACAGGGAATCAGCCCCAGCATTTT. Translating it yields CASSPLGTGNQPQHF.

The chain links TRBV15 to TRBJ1-1; D unclear. There are 14 residues in the CDR3. Germline CDR1 reads LNHNV; CDR2 reads YYDKDF (reference sequence). V was cut by 0 bases and J by 2 bases, with 7 bases left in between. DNA for the CDR3: TGTGCCACCAGCAGAGATCCAGATAACACTGAAGCTTTCTTT. Protein product: CATSRDPDNTEAFF.

This clone turned up a few times. The rearrangement joins TRBV18 to TRBJ1-6, with 7 bases that match TRBD1. CDR3 size: 14 residues. Germline CDR1 reads KGHSH; CDR2 reads LQKENI. V lost 4 bases to trimming and J lost 8 bases; unmatched junction nucleotides: 5. The CDR3 reads CASSRGGGDSPLHF. DNA of the CDR3: TGTGCCAGCTCACGAGGGGGCGGGGATTCACCCCTCCACTTT.

For the CDR3, the DNA is TGTGCCAGCAGCAACGACAGGATTAATGGCTACACCTTC. The encoded protein is CASSNDRINGYTF. The V gene is TRBV5-6, the J gene TRBJ1-2, with a tentative D call TRBD1 (6 bases). V was pared by 4 bases and J by 6 bases, with 13 bases between. Germline CDR1 SGHDT, CDR2 YYEEEE. The CDR3 sequence is 13 residues long.

J is TRBJ1-6 and V is TRBV11-1; TRBD1 matches at 8 bases. The germline CDR1 and CDR2 sequences are SGHAT and FQDESV (reference sequence). The ends lost 5 bases at V and 9 bases at J; junction bases unmatched: 12. This CDR3 has 16 residues. CDR3 DNA sequence: TGTGCCAGCAGCCAGGACAGGGCCTACGGCGGTTCACCCCTCCACTTT. Its translation: CASSQDRAYGGSPLHF.

The chain carries TRBV29-1 and TRBJ2-7, with 8 positions matching TRBD2. Germline-derived CDR1 and CDR2 are SQVTM and ANQGSEA. V was pared by 4 bases and J by 1 base, with 9 bases of the junction left unmatched. CDR3 length equals 15 residues. The CDR3 DNA follows: TGCAGCGTTGGGAGGCCGGGACTAGGTTCCTACGAGCAGTACTTC. Residues: CSVGRPGLGSYEQYF.

The rearrangement uses TRBV6-5 and TRBJ1-2; 7 bases match TRBD1. The CDR3 sequence is 14 residues long. With 5 bases clipped from V and 6 bases from J, the junction kept 9 bases outside the gene matches. Germline V lookup: CDR1 MNHEY, CDR2 SVGAGI. The CDR3 nucleotides read TGTGCCAGCAGTATAGTGGGACAGACGGATGGCTACACCTTC. This gives the protein CASSIVGQTDGYTF.

This clone has only a few counts. The CDR3: CASSAISRARGEGYTQYF. Written as DNA, the CDR3 is TGTGCCAGCAGCGCGATTTCAAGGGCCCGGGGAGAGGGTTATACGCAGTATTTT. V is TRBV11-2 and J is TRBJ2-3, with D possibly TRBD2 on 5 matching bases. Germline loops: CDR1 SGHAT, CDR2 FQNNGV. CDR3 length: 18 amino acids. V shed 5 bases and J shed 7 bases, with 28 bases lying between them.

This rearrangement joins TRBV5-8 to TRBJ1-6, with D possibly matching TRBD1 (6 bases). Germline V lookup: CDR1 SGHTS, CDR2 YDEGEE. V lost 0 bases and J lost 7, with 8 bases in between. This CDR3 contains 14 residues. Here the CDR3 DNA reads TGTGCCAGCAGCTTGGACAGGGCAAATTCACCCCTCCACTTT. Translating gives CASSLDRANSPLHF.

This chain links TRBV7-2 with TRBJ1-1, with D unclear. In germline, CDR1 is SGHTA, CDR2 FQGNSA. The CDR3 covers 15 residues. V lost 7 bases, J lost 4 bases, and 19 bases lay in between. CDR3 residues: CASMIGGSLSTEAFF. The CDR3 DNA sequence: TGTGCCAGCATGATCGGAGGATCCTTGAGCACTGAAGCTTTCTTT.

The chain links TRBV5-6 to TRBJ2-7, with D maybe TRBD1 (5 bases). CDR1 and CDR2 (germline): SGHDT, YYEEEE. V shed 3 bases and J shed 0 bases, with 10 bases lying between them. This CDR3 has 14 residues. CDR3 loop: CASSYSGFSYEQYF. CDR3 nucleotides: TGTGCCAGCAGCTATTCAGGGTTCTCCTACGAGCAGTACTTC. Looking up the rest from reference TRBV5-6 and TRBJ2-7 gives the full variable domain: DAGVTQSPTHLIKTRGQQVTLRCSPKSGHDTVSWYQQALGQGPQFIFQYYEEEERQRGNFPDRFSGHQFPNYSSELNVNALLLGDSALYLCASSYSGFSYEQYFGPGTRLTVT.